This T cell receptor beta chain appears in the sequencing data of a study of T cells in Graves' hyperthyroidism and ophthalmopathy. What was amplified from RNA transcripts were TCR beta CDR3 regions. First-round RT-PCR with HTBI primers amplified the TCR CDR3 region. TCRdb recomputed calls from the multiplex PCR reads with MiXCR, one row per CDR3 protein. Of around 530,000 distinct CDR3 sequences in the sample, approximately 17% were seen once. This clonotype came up many times. What it recognizes is unknown. The study's findings and limits: Among clonotypes expanded in thyroid above 0.001, most were also found in blood.

V shed 5 bases and J shed 5 bases, with 15 bases lying between them. The germline V gene encodes CDR1 SNHLY and CDR2 FYNNEI. The CDR3 totals 14 residues. Material for sequencing was blood. This chain joins TRBV2 and TRBJ1-1; D may be TRBD1 (5 bases). The TCR was taken from a woman younger than 30 with Graves' ophthalmopathy. CDR3 sequence (DNA): TGTGCCAGCAGTCAAACGGCAGGGAGAACTGAAGCTTTCTTT. It specifies CASSQTAGRTEAFF. The variable domain in full, completed from reference TRBV2 and TRBJ1-1, reads EPEVTQTPSHQVTQMGQEVILRCVPISNHLYFYWYRQILGQKVEFLVSFYNNEISEKSEIFDDQFSVERPDGSNFTLKIRSTKLEDSAMYFCASSQTAGRTEAFFGQGTRLTVV.